The 11 T cell receptor beta chains below were found in one sample sequenced in a study of control samples from healthy donors and cancer patients. Measured with immunoSEQ multiplex PCR; TCRdb has only the in-frame clones, and not every one. Among some 76,000 clones, roughly nine tenths were seen once, and the ten largest hold over 8%. The specimen was PBMCs. These receptors all come from a woman aged 45-59 years with colorectal cancer.

The chain employs TRBV20-1 and TRBJ1-2; 7 nucleotides align to TRBD1. The germline CDR1 and CDR2 sequences are DFQATT and SNEGSKA (reference sequence). This CDR3 is built from 17 residues. V lost 3 bases to trimming and J lost 4 bases; unmatched junction nucleotides: 17. CDR3 nucleotide sequence: TGCAGTGCTAGTCAAAAAACCCGGGACAGCGAACTCTATGGCTACACCTTC. Translating gives CSASQKTRDSELYGYTF.

This sequence joins TRBV7-8 and TRBJ1-2; TRBD1 might be the D (6 bases). This CDR3 has 17 residues. Germline V CDR1 and CDR2: SGHVS, FQNEAQ. The V and J ends lost 6 bases and 4 bases respectively, with 24 bases between them. CDR3 DNA sequence: TGTGCCAGCAGTACACAGGAAGGCGTCAGGGGCCTCTATGGCTACACCTTC. Translation: CASSTQEGVRGLYGYTF. Full variable domain (remainder filled in from reference TRBV7-8 and TRBJ1-2): GAGVSQSPRYKVAKRGQDVALRCDPISGHVSLFWYQQALGQGPEFLTYFQNEAQLDKSGLPSDRFFAERPEGSVSTLKIQRTQQEDSAVYLCASSTQEGVRGLYGYTFGSGTRLTVV.

V gene TRBV28 combines with J gene TRBJ1-5; the match to TRBD1 covers 11 bases. The CDR3 covers 17 residues. Germline-derived CDR1 and CDR2 are MDHEN and SYDVKM. V was pared by 6 bases and J by 11 bases, with 18 bases of the junction left unmatched. CDR3 in DNA: TGTGCCAGCAGCCCCCTCGGACAGGGGGCGAGTACAATGGCCCAGCATTTT. Its protein product is CASSPLGQGASTMAQHF.

The rearrangement uses TRBV4-1 and TRBJ1-3, with a weak D call TRBD1 (6 bases). Trimming pared 0 bases from V and 3 bases from J, leaving 12 bases between. Germline-derived CDR1 and CDR2 are MGHRA and YSYEKL. This CDR3 region has 16 residues. CDR3 bases: TGCGCCAGCAGCCAAGAACGGAGGGGGGTTGGAAACACCATATATTTT. This translates into CASSQERRGVGNTIYF.

The chain employs TRBV7-9 and TRBJ2-7; 12 bases agree with TRBD2. V shed 5 bases and J 7 bases; nucleotides not matched to a gene: 12. CDR1 is SEHNR, CDR2 FQNEAQ, per germline (reference sequence). The CDR3 is 16 amino acids. The CDR3 spells CASSTQTSGGPGEQYV. For the CDR3, the DNA is TGTGCCAGCAGCACCCAAACTAGCGGGGGGCCCGGAGAGCAGTACGTC.

The rearrangement uses TRBV6-2 or TRBV6-3 and TRBJ2-3; the match to TRBD2 covers 13 bases. V gave up 5 bases and J gave up 4 bases; unmatched junction bases: 0. Germline assignment: CDR1 MNHEY and CDR2 SVGEGT. The CDR3 has 14 residues. CDR3 sequence reads: CASSGLAGADTQYF. For the CDR3, the DNA is TGTGCCAGCAGTGGACTAGCGGGGGCAGATACGCAGTATTTT.

The CDR3 DNA sequence: TGTGCCAGCAGCTCCGTGGACAGGGGGCGATCACCCCTCCACTTT. This gives the protein CASSSVDRGRSPLHF. This chain uses TRBV5-8 with TRBJ1-6; 11 bases match TRBD1. The CDR3 loop spans 15 amino acids. Germline CDR1 is SGHTS and CDR2 is YDEGEE. Trimming removed 3 bases from V and 10 bases from J; junction bases left unmatched: 6. Filled out from reference TRBV5-8 and TRBJ1-6, the complete variable domain reads EAGVTQSPTHLIKTRGQQATLRCSPISGHTSVYWYQQALGLGLQFLLWYDEGEERNRGNFPPRFSGRQFPNYSSELNVNALELEDSALYLCASSSVDRGRSPLHFGNGTRLTVT.

The J gene is TRBJ2-5, the V gene TRBV4-3; D possibly uses TRBD1 or TRBD2 (6 bases each). Trimming stripped 3 bases from V and 5 bases from J, with 16 bases between. Germline loops: CDR1 LGHNA, CDR2 YSLEER. CDR3 length equals 15 residues. In DNA form, the CDR3 reads TGCGCCAGCAGCCATATATGGGGGGCGGGGGAGACCCAGTACTTC. This gives the protein CASSHIWGAGETQYF.

This clone was picked up a small number of times. V and J are TRBV5-1 and TRBJ2-1; perhaps TRBD2 as D (5 bases). The CDR3 is 15 residues long. The germline V gene encodes CDR1 SGHRS and CDR2 YFSETQ. The V end was cut by 3 bases, the J end by 0 bases, with 10 bases between. CDR3 residues: CASSSTSGSYNEQFF. DNA for the CDR3: TGCGCCAGCAGCTCCACTAGTGGCTCCTACAATGAGCAGTTCTTC.

This clone was detected only once. The chain has TRBV4-3 and TRBJ2-1, with 10 positions matching TRBD1. Looked up from germline, CDR1 is LGHNA and CDR2 is YSLEER. CDR3 length: 16 amino acids. J was trimmed by 6 bases and V by 1 base; bases with no gene match: 6. CDR3 in DNA: TGCGCCAGCAGCCAAGGACAGGGGGCGTATGGCAATGAGCAGTTCTTC. Translation: CASSQGQGAYGNEQFF.

This chain uses TRBV12-3 or TRBV12-4 with TRBJ1-6; D is undetermined. V shed 2 bases and J shed 7 bases, with 6 bases lying between them. This CDR3 has 13 amino acids. CDR3: CASSLRENSPLHF. CDR3 DNA sequence: TGTGCCAGCAGTTTACGGGAGAATTCACCCCTCCACTTT.